The T cell receptor beta chain described here comes from a study of cytotoxic CD8 clonotypes in ibrutinib-treated CLL (dated by TCRdb to about 2021). Study-wide context: The cohort had around twelve relapsed/refractory and roughly 15 treatment-naive patients; roughly 17 were IGHV unmutated. Every sample from remission and from progressive disease was obtained while the patients were still on ibrutinib. Responses were partial in roughly 24 patients and complete in 2; after median about 5.5 years follow-up, approximately 15 stayed in remission and approximately twelve progressed. On average, each sample had approximately 250,000 productive templates and approximately 100,000 productive rearrangements. Response samples were obtained after a median of around 11 months of treatment, with a range of roughly 6 to 40 months. Longitudinal samples were available for about 30% of the 86 trial participants. Cryopreserved peripheral blood mononuclear cells were collected before treatment, at response, and at either disease progression or sustained remission. The research as a whole found: At baseline, clonality was higher than in age-matched healthy donors and showed a strong correlation with circulating CD8+ T-cell counts. Public clonotypes were rare and either shrank or stayed stable during treatment, and the rise in clonality at ibrutinib response reflected expansion of private clonotypes. Sampling times were not matched between patients in sustained remission and patients whose disease was progressing, and lymph node repertoires were not examined. At ibrutinib response clonality went up, during sustained remission it held steady, and at progression it dropped back toward baseline.

Each clonotype received, on average, about 10x coverage in deep resolution sequencing performed on a MiSeq, where the target depth lay between 1 in 1 million and 1 in 200,000 T cells. The immunoSEQ hsTCRB Kit was used to generate TCR beta libraries. Processing in the source paper ran as follows. ImmunoSEQ Data Assistant and ImmunoSEQ Analyzer were used for data analysis, and V, D and J genes were assigned according to IMGT definitions. Clonality, which ranges from 0 to 1, was calculated as one minus the normalized Shannon entropy of productive rearrangement frequencies. Public clonotype analysis was restricted to overrepresented clonotypes comprising at least 0.05% of each patient's repertoire. Repertoires from about a dozen age-matched healthy donors in immuneACCESS were used as clonality controls. The table comes from immuneACCESS by way of TCRdb, which keeps in-frame sequences with V and J called. Part of the clones is missing from these tables; in studies checked, under half for an unresolved V gene and the rest for unknown reasons. V, J and clone size reflect that table, while D and trimming were determined from the DNA. Within this sample are fewer than 25,000 clones, with around 75% of them counted one time only. About 29% of the sample is in the top ten clones.

Comments on this clone: Its specific antigen is unknown. No per-base quality is available; no much larger clone lies one base away.

This specimen's time point label, interpreted: less than 30 months on ibrutinib. Around 2 micrograms of genomic DNA were extracted from cryopreserved PBMCs for TCR beta library preparation. High-throughput TCR beta sequencing was performed on longitudinal blood samples from CLL patients receiving ibrutinib monotherapy. Patients were enrolled in a phase 2 open-label single-center ibrutinib monotherapy trial. This clonotype originated in a human donor with chronic lymphocytic leukemia. Sequences were derived from PBMCs, sampled after 24 months of ibrutinib treatment.

The CDR3 protein is CASSEAATYEQYF. Read as DNA, the sequence is TGTGCCAGCAGTGAAGCGGCCACCTACGAGCAGTACTTC. The rearranged segments are TRBV2 and TRBJ2-7, with the D gene not clear enough to name. The CDR1 and CDR2 encoded by the germline V gene are SNHLY and FYNNEI. V and J are truncated by 0 bases and 2 bases respectively, leaving an intervening sequence of 5 bases. Measured from the cysteine to the phenylalanine, the CDR3 is 13 residues long. CDR3 DNA only is kept here, 39 bases in frame from base 1.